The T cell receptor (beta chain) described here comes from a study of T cells in Graves' hyperthyroidism and ophthalmopathy. Study-wide results and caveats: Among thyroid clonotypes expanded above 0.001, most also appeared in blood.

Only a few counts were recorded for this clonotype. Its antigen is not identified. At one end, the junction sequence differs from germline, possibly due to a read error. TCR beta CDR3 regions were amplified from RNA transcripts. In the first-round RT-PCR of the TCR CDR3, the HTBI primer set was used. TCRdb analysed the multiplex PCR reads with MiXCR anew, one entry per CDR3 protein. Here the sample spans a few hundred thousand distinct CDR3 sequences, 40% to 55% being singletons. Patients aged 18 to 65 with hyperthyroidism were newly diagnosed, with duration under 2 months. This clonotype was obtained from a young woman with Graves' hyperthyroidism. Sequencing was done on a sample of peripheral blood or thyroid tissue (not recorded which).

As DNA, the CDR3 is TGCGCCCGCAGGGTCTTTCCCTCCAAGGACGAGCAGTACTTC. This encodes CARRVFPSKDEQYF. The rearrangement links TRBV5-1 to TRBJ2-7; D may be TRBD1 (5 bases). The germline V gene encodes CDR1 SGHRS and CDR2 YFSETQ. There are 14 residues in the CDR3.